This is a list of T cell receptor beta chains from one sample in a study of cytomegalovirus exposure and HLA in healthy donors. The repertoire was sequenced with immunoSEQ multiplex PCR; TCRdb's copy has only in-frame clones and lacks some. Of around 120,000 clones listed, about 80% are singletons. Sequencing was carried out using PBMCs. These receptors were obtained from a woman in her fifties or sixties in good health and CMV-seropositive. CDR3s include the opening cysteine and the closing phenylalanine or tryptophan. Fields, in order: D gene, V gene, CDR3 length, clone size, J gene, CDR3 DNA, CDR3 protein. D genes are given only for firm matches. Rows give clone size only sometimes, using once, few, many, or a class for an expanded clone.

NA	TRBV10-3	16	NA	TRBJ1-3	TGTGCCATCAGTCTAGGGAGAACGGGCTCTGGAAACACCATATATTTT	CAISLGRTGSGNTIYF
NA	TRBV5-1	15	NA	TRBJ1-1	TGCGCCAGCAGCTTAAATTCCAGGGGGAACACTGAAGCTTTCTTT	CASSLNSRGNTEAFF
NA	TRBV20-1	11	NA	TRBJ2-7	TGCAGTGCCCAAAACGGGTACGAGCAGTACTTC	CSAQNGYEQYF
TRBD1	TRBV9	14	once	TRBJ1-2	TGTGCCAGCAGCCTTGGACAGGGCGGCTATGGCTACACCTTC	CASSLGQGGYGYTF
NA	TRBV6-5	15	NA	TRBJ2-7	TGTGCCAGCAGACTCTTCCGGGAAAAAAACTACGAGCAGTACTTC	CASRLFREKNYEQYF
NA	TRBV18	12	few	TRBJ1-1	TGTGCCAGCTCACCCTCCTCAGGTGAAGCTTTCTTT	CASSPSSGEAFF
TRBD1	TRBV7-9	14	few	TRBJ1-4	TGTGCCAGCAGCGCACAGGGGGGAGATGAAAAACTGTTTTTT	CASSAQGGDEKLFF
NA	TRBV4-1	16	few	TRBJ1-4	TGCGCCAGCAGCCAAGACCCAGGACAGCTAAATGAAAAACTGTTTTTT	CASSQDPGQLNEKLFF
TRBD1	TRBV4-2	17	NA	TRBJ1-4	TGTGCCAGCAGCCAAGAAGGACAGGTTGAAACTAATGAAAAACTGTTTTTT	CASSQEGQVETNEKLFF
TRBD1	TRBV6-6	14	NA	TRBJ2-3	TGTGCCAGCAGTTTCCGGACAGGATCCGATACGCAGTATTTT	CASSFRTGSDTQYF
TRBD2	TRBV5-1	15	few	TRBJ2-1	TGCGCCAGCAGCTTTAGCGGGAGCTCCTACAATGAGCAGTTCTTC	CASSFSGSSYNEQFF
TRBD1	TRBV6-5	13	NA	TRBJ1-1	TGTGCCAGCAGCTTTGACAGGGACACTGAAGCTTTCTTT	CASSFDRDTEAFF
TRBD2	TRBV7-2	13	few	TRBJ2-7	TGTGCCAGCAGCCCCGGGGGGGCCAACGAGCAGTACTTC	CASSPGGANEQYF
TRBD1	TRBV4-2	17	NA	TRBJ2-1	TGTGCCAGCAGCCAGTCTCTTCGGGACAGGGCATACAATGAGCAGTTCTTC	CASSQSLRDRAYNEQFF
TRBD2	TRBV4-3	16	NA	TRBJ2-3	TGCGCCAGCAGCCGTCGGACTAGCGGGAGGGCAGATACGCAGTATTTT	CASSRRTSGRADTQYF
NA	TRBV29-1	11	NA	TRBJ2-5	TGCAGCACCCAGTTGTGGGAGACCCAGTACTTC	CSTQLWETQYF
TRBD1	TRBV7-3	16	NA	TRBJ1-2	TGTGCCAGCAGCTTAGCGGCAGGGGGATCTCTCTATGGCTACACCTTC	CASSLAAGGSLYGYTF